This TCR beta chain was recorded in a study of patients and donors after allogeneic stem cell transplantation. V was pared by 5 bases and J by 5 bases, with 2 bases of the junction left unmatched. This CDR3 comprises 14 residues. TCRdb used MiXCR to reprocess the RT-PCR reads, holding one entry per CDR3 protein. This repertoire shows about a million distinct CDR3 sequences, more than 15% found once; its top ten account for 5% to 6.5%. This clonotype was recorded at least ten times. This clonotype originated in a human donor who was either an allogeneic HSCT recipient or a stem cell or donor lymphocyte infusion donor (not recorded which). It is not recorded whose cells these are; they may come from a transplant donor. Sequencing was performed on blood, either unsorted or a sorted T cell fraction (not recorded which). This chain connects TRBV12-3 or TRBV12-4 to TRBJ2-2, with 10 bases fitting TRBD2. The CDR3 reads CASSEAGGTGELFF. The CDR3, as DNA: TGTGCCAGCAGTGAAGCGGGAGGGACCGGGGAGCTGTTTTTT.